The T cell receptor (beta chain) described here comes from a study of blood T cell repertoires in COVID-19. Looking at the study overall: Some COVID-19 samples were acute and others convalescent; all came from the United States, Italy and Spain. The cDNA or gDNA used as material had been derived from T cells, B-cell-depleted T cells, or PBMCs.

The CDR3 runs to 12 residues. Per the germline V gene, CDR1 is ENHRY and CDR2 is SYGVKD. V lost 0 bases to trimming and J lost 3 bases, with 3 bases between them. Per the study methods: Amplified reference gene primers provided the basis for estimating nucleated cell counts. Profiling relied on immunoSEQ multiplex PCR, and the TCRdb table lists in-frame clones only, not all of them. V and J calls and clone size are as listed in that table; D and trimming were resolved from the DNA. The sample consists of approximately 100,000 clones, 85% to 90% of them appearing once. The V call is TRBV10-3, the J call TRBJ2-7, with no clear D. The source of this sequence is a woman older than 75 with acute or convalescent COVID-19. The sample consisted of peripheral blood. CDR3 nucleotides: TGTGCCATCAGTGAGTCCTTCTACGAGCAGTACTTC. It yields the protein CAISESFYEQYF.